The 5 T cell receptor beta chains below were found in one sample sequenced in a study of control samples from healthy donors and cancer patients. TCRdb's table, derived via immunoSEQ multiplex PCR, lists solely in-frame clones and lacks some. The data show roughly 130,000 clones, over 90% seen once. Input material: PBMCs. The receptors come from a man aged 55 to 70 with colorectal cancer.

The J gene is TRBJ2-7, the V gene TRBV3-1 (or the pseudogene TRBV3-2); D possibly uses TRBD1 or TRBD2 (5 bases each). This CDR3 region has 15 residues. Germline loops: CDR1 LGHDT, CDR2 YNNKEL (reference sequence). Trimming took off 4 bases at V and 0 bases at J, with 13 bases between the two ends. DNA for the CDR3: TGTGCCAGCAGCCGGGGACGCTCAAACTCCTACGAGCAGTACTTC. Its translation: CASSRGRSNSYEQYF.

This chain connects TRBV28 to TRBJ2-5; D might be TRBD2 (6 bases). Looked up from germline, CDR1 is MDHEN and CDR2 is SYDVKM. The V end was cut by 8 bases, the J end by 1 base, with 11 bases between. The CDR3 is made up of 13 amino acids. For the CDR3, the DNA is TGTGCCAGCCGTATGGGGGGCCAAGAGACCCAGTACTTC. Amino acids: CASRMGGQETQYF.

V gene TRBV4-3 combines with J gene TRBJ2-1; tentatively, D is TRBD2 (6 bases). The germline CDR1 and CDR2 sequences are LGHNA and YSLEER. Trimming took 1 base from V and 9 from J, leaving 22 bases between them. The CDR3 length is 17 residues. The CDR3 sequence is CASSQVSLRGGAGEQFF. In DNA, the CDR3 is TGCGCCAGCAGCCAAGTCTCCCTGCGGGGTGGAGCAGGTGAGCAGTTCTTC.

The chain has TRBV6-5 and TRBJ1-1; a weak D match, TRBD1 (6 bases). Trimming shortened V by 5 bases and J by 12 bases, and 16 bases separated the two germline ends. The germline V gene encodes CDR1 MNHEY and CDR2 SVGAGI. The CDR3 has 12 residues. Here the CDR3 reads CASSTGTIQPFF. DNA of the CDR3: TGTGCCAGCAGTACCGGGACAATCCAACCTTTCTTT.

The chain has TRBV7-9 and TRBJ2-1, with 10 bases identical to TRBD1. Germline lookup yields CDR1 SEHNR and CDR2 FQNEAQ (reference sequence). J lost 4 bases, V lost 0 bases, and 6 bases had no gene match. The CDR3 sequence is 17 residues long. This CDR3 is CASSLARDRGVYNEQFF. In nucleotides, the CDR3 is TGTGCCAGCAGCTTAGCGCGGGACAGGGGAGTATACAATGAGCAGTTCTTC. Variable domain in full (rest from reference TRBV7-9 and TRBJ2-1): DTGVSQNPRHKITKRGQNVTFRCDPISEHNRLYWYRQTLGQGPEFLTYFQNEAQLEKSRLLSDRFSAERPKGSFSTLEIQRTEQGDSAMYLCASSLARDRGVYNEQFFGPGTRLTVL.